These 4 T cell receptor beta chains were sequenced from one sample in a study of CD8 T cells in ankylosing spondylitis. TCRdb used MiXCR to reprocess the 5' RACE reads, holding one entry per CDR3 protein. The table records under 300,000 distinct CDR3 sequences, over 8.5% of them present only once. The sequencing input was blood, either unsorted or a sorted T cell fraction (not recorded which). These receptors were obtained from a male donor with ankylosing spondylitis or in good health (not recorded which).

This clonotype was picked up many times. This chain links TRBV29-1 with TRBJ1-1; 9 nucleotides match TRBD1. Germline V gene data show CDR1 as SQVTM and CDR2 as ANQGSEA. V shed 5 bases and J 0 bases; nucleotides not matched to a gene: 1. The length of the CDR3 is 13 residues. The CDR3 loop is CSVRDRVNTEAFF. CDR3 in DNA: TGCAGCGTTCGGGACAGGGTGAACACTGAAGCTTTCTTT.

This clonotype was counted between two and nine times. The chain combines TRBV7-3 with TRBJ2-3; 10 nucleotides align to TRBD2. Germline V gene lookup returns CDR1 SGHTA and CDR2 FQGTGA. Trimming at V came to 5 bases and at J to 2 bases, leaving 7 bases not matched to a gene. CDR3 length equals 16 residues. DNA for the CDR3: TGTGCCAGCAGCCTCGGACTAGCGGATACCACAGATACGCAGTATTTT. Translation: CASSLGLADTTDTQYF.

This clonotype occurred many times. V gene TRBV10-2 combines with J gene TRBJ2-3; D remains unclear. Germline assignment: CDR1 WSHSY and CDR2 SAAADI. The CDR3 extends over 11 amino acids. V lost 6 bases and J lost 13, with 14 bases in between. CDR3 in DNA: TGCGCCAGCAGCGCTGCGACTGAGGAGTATTTT. Amino acid sequence: CASSAATEEYF.

Points on this clonotype: A single base separates this from a much larger clone, so it may be a read error. V is TRBV7-3 and J is TRBJ2-1, with D perhaps TRBD1 or TRBD2 (5 bases each). Germline V gives CDR1 SGHTA, CDR2 FQGTGA. The CDR3 contains 15 residues. The CDR3 DNA follows: TGTGACAGCAGCCCCGAGGGGAGCTCCTACAATGAGCAGTTCTTC. Its translation: CDSSPEGSSYNEQFF.